This T cell receptor (beta chain) was identified during a study of shared clonotypes between healthy human individuals. Researchers divided each subset's genomic DNA evenly across several immunoSEQ plates. Clones were sequenced by immunoSEQ multiplex PCR, and TCRdb holds only the in-frame ones, with some missing. The sample has around 2,000,000 clones; less than 95% are singletons. Germline V gene sequence: CDR1 SQVTM, CDR2 ANQGSEA. The germline V and J ends were trimmed by 5 bases and 0 bases, with 17 bases remaining between them. The CDR3 runs to 15 residues. In the naive CD8 group, cells lacked CD45RO and were positively selected for CCR7, so terminally differentiated effector memory CD45RA+ cells were left out. As concerns this clone: Its antigen is unidentified.

Study-wide points: For sorted subsets, rarefaction showed incomplete sequencing despite large depth.

The TCR originated in a man aged 18 to 29 in good health. The V gene is TRBV29-1, the J gene TRBJ2-7; D is undetermined. Input material: naive CD8+ T cells sorted from blood. DNA for the CDR3: TGCAGCGTTATGGGCGGTGCGGTGCCCTCCTACGAGCAGTACTTC. This translates into CSVMGGAVPSYEQYF.